This TCR beta chain emerged from a study of blood T cell repertoires in COVID-19. Background on the study: Acute-phase and convalescent COVID-19 samples originated in the United States, Italy and Spain.

This CDR3 spans 14 amino acids. V was clipped by 4 bases and J by 5 bases; unmatched bases: 5. Germline CDR1 and CDR2: SGHRS and YFSETQ. In the authors' methods: Nucleated cell number was recorded as an estimate derived from reference gene primer amplification. Produced via immunoSEQ multiplex PCR; TCRdb's table is partial and in-frame only. V and J calls and clone size are as listed in that table; D and trimming were resolved from the DNA. The sample lists around 200,000 clones; 83% were seen once. V gene TRBV5-1 combines with J gene TRBJ1-5, with 8 bases lining up with TRBD1. This sequence was found in a woman aged 40 to 50 with active or convalescent COVID-19. Sequencing input: peripheral blood. The CDR3 loop is CASSTDRVHQPQHF. DNA of the CDR3: TGCGCCAGCAGCACGGACAGGGTGCATCAGCCCCAGCATTTT.